This T cell receptor beta chain stems from a study of beta chain features in type 1 diabetes. Study outcomes and limitations: Comparison showed that naive, central memory and Treg TCRB repertoires appeared more similar among patients than among healthy donors.

The authors sorted CD4+ naive, central memory, regulatory and stem cell-like memory cells via CD45RO/CCR7/CD25/CD127/CD95/CD27. Purities in excess of 98% were seen in all sorted populations. This clone was detected a few times. Its antigen is as yet unknown. Every bit of the isolated RNA underwent reverse transcription, so sequencing read expressed TCRB transcripts. Only in-frame clones appear in the TCRdb table, and some are missing; sequencing was by immunoSEQ multiplex PCR. Among hundreds of thousands of clones, about a sixth were seen once, and the ten largest hold about 0.02%. The specimen was naive CD4+ T cells from blood. This receptor was taken from a woman under 30 in good health.

The CDR3 DNA reads as TGTGCCGGGGCCGGGGCGGGACCAGATACGCAGTATTTT. Protein sequence: CAGAGAGPDTQYF. This chain uses TRBV2 with TRBJ2-3, with D possibly TRBD2 on 6 matching bases. V lost 11 bases, J lost 4 bases, and 16 bases lay in between. The CDR3 length is 13 residues. The germline gives CDR1 SNHLY, CDR2 FYNNEI.